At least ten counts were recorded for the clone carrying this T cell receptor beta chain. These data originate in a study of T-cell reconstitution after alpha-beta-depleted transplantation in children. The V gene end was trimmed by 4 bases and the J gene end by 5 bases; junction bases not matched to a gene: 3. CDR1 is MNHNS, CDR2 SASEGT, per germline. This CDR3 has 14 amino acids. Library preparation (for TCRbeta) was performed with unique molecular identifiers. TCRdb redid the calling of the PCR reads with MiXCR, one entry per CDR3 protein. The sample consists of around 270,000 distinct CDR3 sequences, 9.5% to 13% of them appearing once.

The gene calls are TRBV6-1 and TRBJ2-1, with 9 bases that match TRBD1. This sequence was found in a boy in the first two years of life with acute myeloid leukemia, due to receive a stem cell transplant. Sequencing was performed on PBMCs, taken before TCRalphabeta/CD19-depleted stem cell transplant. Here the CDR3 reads CASSVGTGNNEQFF. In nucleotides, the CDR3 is TGTGCCAGCAGTGTGGGGACAGGGAACAATGAGCAGTTCTTC.